These T cell receptor beta chains were read from a single sample in a study of T-cell reconstitution after alpha-beta-depleted transplantation in children. TCRdb independently ran MiXCR on the PCR reads; one entry per CDR3 protein. Of some 440,000 distinct CDR3 sequences listed, around 15% are singletons. The input for sequencing was PBMCs, mostly from graft donor cells, taken 360 days after TCRalphabeta/CD19-depleted stem cell transplant. These receptors came from a boy in the first two years of life who had a stem cell transplant for Wiskott-Aldrich syndrome, so the T cells may come from the graft donor. CDR3s include the opening cysteine and the closing phenylalanine or tryptophan. A D gene is named only where the DNA matches it firmly. Some rows have no size entry. The others give once, few or many, or a class for an expanded clone.

abundance	d_gene	v_gene	j_gene	CDR3nt	CDR3aa
-	-	TRBV6-5	TRBJ2-7	TGTGCCAGCAGTTATGGACAGACAACCGCTTCCTACGAGCAGTACTTC	CASSYGQTTASYEQYF
many	TRBD1	TRBV6-5	TRBJ1-2	TGTGCCAGCACCAGGGGGAGCCATGGCTACACCTTC	CASTRGSHGYTF
-	TRBD1	TRBV5-1	TRBJ1-4	TGCGCCAGCAGCTTGTGGGGACAGGGAAATGAAAAACTGTTTTTT	CASSLWGQGNEKLFF
few	TRBD1	TRBV25-1	TRBJ2-5	TGTGCCAGCAGTGCCCCGGGACAGGGCCAAGAGACCCAGTACTTC	CASSAPGQGQETQYF
-	-	TRBV24-1	TRBJ2-6	TGTGCCACCAGTGAGTCGGGACGGATCTCTGGGGCCAACGTCCTGACTTTC	CATSESGRISGANVLTF
many	-	TRBV11-2	TRBJ2-5	TGTGCCAGCAGCTTCACAGGTGTCCAAGAGACCCAGTACTTC	CASSFTGVQETQYF
-	-	TRBV7-9	TRBJ2-7	TGTGCCAGCAGCTCAGCCGGGACAAGGTACGAGCAGTACTTC	CASSSAGTRYEQYF
-	TRBD2	TRBV20-1	TRBJ2-1	TGCAGTGCTAGGAAACTAGCGCCGAGTTACAATGAGCAGTTCTTC	CSARKLAPSYNEQFF
few	-	TRBV6-4	TRBJ2-3	TGTGCCAGCAGTGTCCATCCAACTCTCAGCACAGATACGCAGTATTTT	CASSVHPTLSTDTQYF
-	-	TRBV5-1	TRBJ2-1	TGCGCCAGCAGCTTGCCCGGACAGAAGGGCCTCAATGAGCAGTTCTTC	CASSLPGQKGLNEQFF
-	-	TRBV13	TRBJ2-5	TGTGCCAGCAGCTTAAGGGGGGAACAGAATAGAGAGACCCAGTACTTC	CASSLRGEQNRETQYF
-	-	TRBV19	TRBJ2-1	TGTGCCAGTAGTATCGCAGGGGTAGGGAACAATGAGCAGTTCTTC	CASSIAGVGNNEQFF
-	-	TRBV20-1	TRBJ2-1	TGCAGTGCTAGAGTTCCAGGTACCAGGCTCAATGAGCAGTTCTTC	CSARVPGTRLNEQFF
-	-	TRBV20-1	TRBJ2-5	TGCAGTGCTAGAATGCAACGGACCCAGTACTTC	CSARMQRTQYF
few	-	TRBV29-1	TRBJ2-7	TGCAGCGTTGAAAACAGGGACTACGAGCAGTACTTC	CSVENRDYEQYF
many	TRBD2	TRBV12-3/TRBV12-4	TRBJ2-2	TGTGCCAGCAGATCCGGGACTAGCGTGGTGAACACCGGGGAGCTGTTTTTT	CASRSGTSVVNTGELFF
few	-	TRBV6-1	TRBJ2-3	TGTGCCAGCAGTGACCTAGGCACAGATACGCAGTATTTT	CASSDLGTDTQYF
-	-	TRBV5-6	TRBJ1-1	TGTGCCAGCAGCTCGCCCCTTGTGAGGAATGGAGCTTTCTTT	CASSSPLVRNGAFF
-	-	TRBV2	TRBJ2-3	TGTGCCAGCAAAGGGACCCTCAGTCCCTACGGCACAGATACGCAGTATTTT	CASKGTLSPYGTDTQYF
many	-	TRBV24-1	TRBJ2-5	TGTGCCACCAGTGACACAGGGCAGGAGACCCAGTACTTC	CATSDTGQETQYF
few	-	TRBV4-1	TRBJ2-7	TGCGCCAGCAGCCCCTCTCGGACAGAAAACTACGAGCAGTACTTC	CASSPSRTENYEQYF
few	TRBD2	TRBV5-1	TRBJ2-7	TGCGCCAGCAGCTTACGGACTAGCGGGGGGGCCAGGTCCTACGAGCAGTACTTC	CASSLRTSGGARSYEQYF
few	TRBD2	TRBV5-1	TRBJ2-7	TGCGCCAGCAGCTTGTCGGCGGGAGGAGAGTCCTACGAGCAGTACTTC	CASSLSAGGESYEQYF
few	TRBD1	TRBV29-1	TRBJ2-3	TGCAGCACTGACAGGGAAAGCACAGATACGCAGTATTTT	CSTDRESTDTQYF
-	-	TRBV24-1	TRBJ2-1	TGTGCCACCAGTGATTTGCGGCACTACAATGAGCAGTTCTTC	CATSDLRHYNEQFF
-	-	TRBV15	TRBJ1-3	TGTGCCACCAGCAGAGAGTTACGCGGAAACACCATATATTTT	CATSRELRGNTIYF
-	-	TRBV2	TRBJ2-5	TGTGCCAGCAGTGAACACGCAGAGACCCAGTACTTC	CASSEHAETQYF
-	-	TRBV12-3/TRBV12-4	TRBJ1-2	TGTGCCAGCAGTTCTAACACCCCCAACTTAGGCTATGGCTACACCTTC	CASSSNTPNLGYGYTF
-	-	TRBV20-1	TRBJ2-1	TGCAGTGCCATAGAGAAGAACAATGAGCAGTTCTTC	CSAIEKNNEQFF